Each of the 16 T cell receptor beta chains below was sequenced from the same sample in a study of CD8 T cells in Susac syndrome. cDNA came from roughly 0.47 to 1 ug RNA primed by random hexamers. TCRdb passed the immunoSEQ multiplex PCR reads through MiXCR, listing each CDR3 protein once. Here the sample spans under 200,000 distinct CDR3 sequences, 90% to 96% being singletons. Sequencing was carried out using CD4+ T cells from PBMCs. The receptors stem from a human donor with Susac syndrome.

This chain joins TRBV7-9 and TRBJ2-7; D may be TRBD2 (6 bases). Germline values: CDR1 SEHNR, CDR2 FQNEAQ (reference sequence). Trimming cost V 7 bases and J 2 bases, with 12 bases left between them. The CDR3 contains 13 residues. This chain's CDR3 is CASMRGEAYEQYF. The CDR3 nucleotides are TGTGCCAGCATGAGAGGGGAGGCCTACGAGCAGTACTTC. The whole variable domain, remainder taken from reference TRBV7-9 and TRBJ2-7, is DTGVSQNPRHKITKRGQNVTFRCDPISEHNRLYWYRQTLGQGPEFLTYFQNEAQLEKSRLLSDRFSAERPKGSFSTLEIQRTEQGDSAMYLCASMRGEAYEQYFGPGTRLTVT.

This rearrangement joins TRBV6-2 or TRBV6-3 to TRBJ2-1, with 8 bases identical to TRBD1. This CDR3 comprises 13 residues. Germline lookup yields CDR1 MNHEY and CDR2 SVGEGT. V was pared by 7 bases and J by 3 bases, with 2 bases of the junction left unmatched. The chain's CDR3 is CASTGQGYNEQFF. CDR3 sequence (DNA): TGTGCCAGCACAGGACAGGGCTACAATGAGCAGTTCTTC.

This chain joins TRBV7-2 and TRBJ2-5; 12 bases map to TRBD2. Unmatched junction bases numbered 15, after V lost 3 bases and J lost 13 bases. The CDR3 has 16 residues. Germline assignment: CDR1 SGHTA and CDR2 FQGNSA. The CDR3 DNA reads as TGTGCCAGCAGCTTCTCCGGACTAGCGGGGACCTCGAACCGGTACTTC. Residues: CASSFSGLAGTSNRYF. The entire variable domain, with the rest obtained from reference TRBV7-2 and TRBJ2-5, is as follows: GAGVSQSPSNKVTEKGKDVELRCDPISGHTALYWYRQSLGQGLEFLIYFQGNSAPDKSGLPSDRFSAERTGGSVSTLTIQRTQQEDSAVYLCASSFSGLAGTSNRYFGPGTRLLVL.

The gene calls are TRBV28 and TRBJ1-5; D not resolved. With 7 bases removed from V and 1 base from J, the gap between germline ends came to 5 bases. Looked up from germline, CDR1 is MDHEN and CDR2 is SYDVKM. The CDR3 covers 12 residues. CDR3 nucleotide sequence: TGTGCCAGCACACGAAGCAATCAGCCCCAGCATTTT. Amino acid sequence: CASTRSNQPQHF.

V gene TRBV29-1 combines with J gene TRBJ2-3, with a possible D match to TRBD2 (6 bases). CDR3 length equals 13 residues. V shed 1 base and J shed 4 bases, with 9 bases lying between them. Germline V gene sequence: CDR1 SQVTM, CDR2 ANQGSEA. CDR3 region: CSVEAGRSDTQYF. CDR3 nucleotides: TGCAGCGTTGAAGCAGGGAGGTCAGATACGCAGTATTTT.

The V and J genes are TRBV7-3 and TRBJ2-1, with 7 bases lining up with TRBD1. Trimming took 5 bases from V and 6 from J; bases not matched to a gene: 10. Looked up from germline, CDR1 is SGHTA and CDR2 is FQGTGA. This CDR3 spans 15 amino acids. CDR3 nucleotides: TGTGCCAGCAGCAAGGGACAGTCCCAAGGCAATGAGCAGTTCTTC. Translated: CASSKGQSQGNEQFF.

The V gene is TRBV9, the J gene TRBJ2-6; D possibly uses TRBD1 or TRBD2 (6 bases each). The V gene lost 0 bases and the J gene lost 2 bases, with 24 bases spanning the gap. Germline values: CDR1 SGDLS, CDR2 YYNGEE. The CDR3 consists of 21 residues. DNA of the CDR3: TGTGCCAGCAGCGTAGCTTCCAGGGCGGAGGGGGGAAGAACTGGGGCCAACGTCCTGACTTTC. This codes for CASSVASRAEGGRTGANVLTF.

J is TRBJ2-2 and V is TRBV19; 9 bases align to TRBD1. After removal of 6 bases from V and 5 bases from J, the junction contained 1 base not matched to a gene. Germline V gene data show CDR1 as LNHDA and CDR2 as SQIVND (reference sequence). There are 13 residues in the CDR3. The CDR3: CASRDRGTGELFF. In DNA, the CDR3 is TGTGCCAGTAGAGACAGGGGGACCGGGGAGCTGTTTTTT.

The chain joins TRBV12-3 or TRBV12-4 to TRBJ2-2; 15 bases map to TRBD2. V trimming: 8 bases; J trimming: 6 bases; junction bases outside the gene matches: 4. The CDR3 sequence is 15 residues long. CDR3 DNA sequence: TGTGCCAGCCGGACTAGCGGGAGGGCTTCCGGGGAGCTGTTTTTT. It encodes CASRTSGRASGELFF.

The gene calls are TRBV7-2 and TRBJ2-6; 8 nucleotides line up with TRBD1. Trimming at V came to 4 bases and at J to 2 bases, leaving 10 bases not matched to a gene. The CDR3 runs 18 residues. Germline V gene sequence: CDR1 SGHTA, CDR2 FQGNSA. The CDR3 nucleotides read TGTGCCAGCAGCTACCCTGGTCAGGGGGCGCCTGGGGCCAACGTCCTGACTTTC. It specifies CASSYPGQGAPGANVLTF. The full variable domain, in which reference TRBV7-2 and TRBJ2-6 provide the parts outside the CDR3, is GAGVSQSPSNKVTEKGKDVELRCDPISGHTALYWYRQSLGQGLEFLIYFQGNSAPDKSGLPSDRFSAERTGGSVSTLTIQRTQQEDSAVYLCASSYPGQGAPGANVLTFGAGSRLTVL.

The chain uses TRBV28 and TRBJ1-5; 10 bases map to TRBD1. Germline V gives CDR1 MDHEN, CDR2 SYDVKM. This CDR3 spans 17 amino acids. V dropped 7 bases and J dropped 8; count of bases not matched to a gene: 17. The CDR3 sequence: CASTLFGTGAGIKPQHF. DNA of the CDR3: TGTGCCAGCACGCTCTTCGGGACAGGGGCCGGGATCAAGCCCCAGCATTTT.

The CDR3 nucleotides read TGCAGCGTTTGTGGTCAGTCGAACACTGAAGCTTTCTTT. This encodes CSVCGQSNTEAFF. V gene TRBV29-1 combines with J gene TRBJ1-1; D is uncertain. Germline CDR1 reads SQVTM; CDR2 reads ANQGSEA. This CDR3 region has 13 residues. V was cut by 5 bases and J by 1 base, with 11 bases left in between.

The gene calls are TRBV28 and TRBJ2-7; 10 positions agree with TRBD1. CDR1 is MDHEN, CDR2 SYDVKM, per germline. Losses at the gene ends were 6 bases for V and 4 bases for J; bases not matched to a gene: 6. This CDR3 comprises 14 residues. CDR3 sequence: CASRGTGVLYEQYF. CDR3 nucleotide sequence: TGTGCCAGCAGGGGGACAGGGGTCTTATACGAGCAGTACTTC.

In nucleotides, the CDR3 is TGTGCCAGCAGCGTCCAGCAGAACACCGGGGAGCTGTTTTTT. Its protein is CASSVQQNTGELFF. This chain uses TRBV9 with TRBJ2-2; D call uncertain. The CDR3 has 14 amino acids. Trimming took off 2 bases at V and 1 base at J, with 6 bases between the two ends. The V gene's germline CDR1 is SGDLS and CDR2 YYNGEE.

J is TRBJ2-5 and V is TRBV9; D gene uncertain. CDR1 is SGDLS and CDR2 is YYNGEE in the germline V gene. This CDR3 spans 15 amino acids. V lost 4 bases, J lost 3 bases, and 16 bases lay in between. This CDR3 reads CASSPARLGEETQYF. DNA for the CDR3: TGTGCCAGCAGCCCCGCCAGGCTCGGTGAAGAGACCCAGTACTTC.

The rearrangement uses TRBV30 and TRBJ2-7; D possibly matches TRBD1 or TRBD2 (6 bases each). The germline gives CDR1 GTSNPN, CDR2 SVGIG (reference sequence). V was shortened by 6 bases and J by 4 bases, with 19 bases between the two germline ends. The CDR3 contains 14 residues. The CDR3 nucleotides are TGTGCCTGCACTCGGGGGCAGGGATTTTACGAGCAGTACTTC. This encodes CACTRGQGFYEQYF. Filled out from reference TRBV30 and TRBJ2-7, the complete variable domain reads SQTIHQWPATLVQPVGSPLSLECTVEGTSNPNLYWYRQAAGRGLQLLFYSVGIGQISSEVPQNLSASRPQDRQFILSSKKLLLSDSGFYLCACTRGQGFYEQYFGPGTRLTVT.